Detailed here is one T cell receptor (beta chain). This clonotype has ten or more counts. The clone's antigen remains unknown. One base away there is no much larger clone; base qualities are not given. This sample was included in a study of molecular identifiers for immune sequencing clone quantification (dated by TCRdb to 2017 to 2018). Broadly, across the study: In a replicate experiment, RNA from roughly 18,000 or 92,000 naive CD8 T cells was split into five aliquots, four of which were sequenced. The study was a methods study using CD8 T cells to benchmark molecular-identifier clustering-based TCR repertoire sequencing (MIDCIRS) and TCR RNA copy counting. Overall study outcomes, separate from this receptor: Modeling estimated 2.5 to 3.5 recovered TCR RNA copies per cell, compared with about 10 by digital PCR, which implies 30% to 35% capture efficiency. When barcode sub-clustering was omitted, TCR diversity was inflated by chimeric consensus sequences, with chimeras reaching as high as 47%. Spiked-in Jurkat TCR RNA equal to a single cell's worth was reported to be detectable even within 1,100,000 naive CD8 T cells. In CMV-specific effector cells, clones with more than 20 RNA copies contained over 99% of molecules, whereas in naive cells such clones contained under 1% of molecules. The sizes of highly expanded clones could end up underestimated when identical TCR molecules share a barcode. Naive libraries contained spiked-in Jurkat TCR RNA (10 copies' worth), which is not part of the donor repertoire.

Libraries of naive CD8 T cells were built from around 20,000 to 1,000,000 sorted cells, with 10%, 30% or 50% of the purified RNA used. Naive CD8 T cells, defined as CD8+CD4-CCR7+CD45RA+, were FACS-sorted into RLT Plus buffer on a BD FACSAria II. Detection sensitivity was tested by spiking Jurkat RNA equal to about 10 TCR copies' worth into samples containing 20,000-1,000,000 naive CD8 T cells. CD8 T cells were enriched with RosetteSep CD8+ T Cell Enrichment Cocktail and Ficoll-Paque, followed by ACK red cell lysis. The receptor library was made with PCR. TCRdb records Illumina HiSeq 4000 as the sequencer. Bulk TCR libraries were generated as previously described, with the TCR primers listed in Table S5 used. Purification of total RNA was performed with the Qiagen AllPrep DNA/RNA kit. Reads from multiple sequencing runs of the same library were pooled before analysis. The authors processed their data as follows. Reads were retained only if the reads had an exact TCR constant sequence, and the retained reads were trimmed to 150 nt and grouped according to their 12-nt molecular barcodes. Reads inside each barcode group were sub-clustered using a 15% Levenshtein threshold, and a quality-weighted consensus sequence was constructed for each RNA molecule. Non-functional sequences were removed, as were lower-count sequences one edit away from another. On the basis of fitting two negative binomial distributions, barcode sub-clusters with fewer than 20% of the maximum read count were discarded. TCRdb trimmed public reads at Q25 via fastp, called clones via MiXCR and kept in-frame beta chains. A single entry per CDR3 protein holds the most common genes and DNA from its merged rows. TCRdb, not the original authors, processed these V and J calls. Counted in this sample were 250,000 to 350,000 distinct CDR3 sequences; about a fifth of them appeared once. In total, the top ten clones hold about 0.81% of the sample.

CDR1 SGHDN and CDR2 FVKESK are derived from the germline V gene. Its CDR3 holds 13 amino acids, cysteine through phenylalanine. The read is trimmed to its CDR3 DNA, 39 bases read in frame from base 1. V is shortened by 4 bases, J by 2 bases, and the region joining them spans 6 bases. This sequence originates from a human donor in good health. Some libraries in this study had Jurkat cell RNA spiked in. Input material: naive CD8+ T cells from blood, with Jurkat cell RNA spiked in. What this sample's cell subset or site label stands for: FACS-sorted CD8+CD4-CCR7+CD45RA+ naive T cells. This chain joins TRBV14 to TRBJ2-1, with the D gene too uncertain to name. The CDR3 loop reads CASSLYPYNEQFF. The nucleotide sequence reads TGTGCCAGCAGCCTGTACCCCTACAATGAGCAGTTCTTC.